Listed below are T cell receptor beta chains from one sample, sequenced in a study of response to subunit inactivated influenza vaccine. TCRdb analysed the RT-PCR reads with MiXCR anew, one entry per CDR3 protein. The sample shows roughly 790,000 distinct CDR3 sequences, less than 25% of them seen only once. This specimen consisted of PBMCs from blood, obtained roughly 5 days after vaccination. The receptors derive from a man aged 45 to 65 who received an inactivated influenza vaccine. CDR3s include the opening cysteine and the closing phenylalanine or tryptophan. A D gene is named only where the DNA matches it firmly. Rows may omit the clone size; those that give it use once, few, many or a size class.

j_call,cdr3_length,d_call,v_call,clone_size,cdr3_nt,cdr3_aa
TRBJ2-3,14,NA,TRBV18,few,TGTGCCAGCTCACCGCCAGTAAACGCAGATACGCAGTATTTT,CASSPPVNADTQYF
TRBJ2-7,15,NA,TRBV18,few,TGTGCCAGCTCACCCACGAAGGGCAGCTCCTACGAGCAGTACTTC,CASSPTKGSSYEQYF
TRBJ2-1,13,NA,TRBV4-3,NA,TGCGCCAGCAGCCAAGAGGCGTCTAGCGTCCAGTTCTTC,CASSQEASSVQFF
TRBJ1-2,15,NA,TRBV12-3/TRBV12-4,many,TGTGCCAGCAGTTTAAGTTCAGGGATTAACTATGGCTACACCTTC,CASSLSSGINYGYTF
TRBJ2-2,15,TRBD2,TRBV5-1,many,TGCGCCAGCAGCTTAAGCGGGAGGAACACCGGGGAGCTGTTTTTT,CASSLSGRNTGELFF
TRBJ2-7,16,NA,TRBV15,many,TGTGCCACCAGCAGAGTGGGGGGTCTAAGCTCCTACGAGCAGTACTTC,CATSRVGGLSSYEQYF
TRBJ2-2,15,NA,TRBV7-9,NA,TGTGCCAGCAGACGACAGGGGAGGGACGCCGGGGAGCTGTTTTTT,CASRRQGRDAGELFF
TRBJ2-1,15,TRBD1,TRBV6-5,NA,TGTGCCAGCAGTTACGGAACAGGGGATTACAATGAGCAGTTCTTC,CASSYGTGDYNEQFF
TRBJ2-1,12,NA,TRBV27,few,TGTGCCAGCAGTTTAGGAGGGGCTGGGCAGTTCTTC,CASSLGGAGQFF
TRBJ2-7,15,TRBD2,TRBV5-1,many,TGCGCCAGCAGCTTGGGCGGGAGTGGCTCCTACGAGCAGTACTTC,CASSLGGSGSYEQYF
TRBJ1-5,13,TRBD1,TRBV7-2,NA,TGTGCCACTGGGGGACAGGGCGGTCAGCCCCAGCATTTT,CATGGQGGQPQHF
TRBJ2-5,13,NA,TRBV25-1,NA,TGTGCCAGCAGTGTTAACTTACAAGAGACCCAGTACTTC,CASSVNLQETQYF
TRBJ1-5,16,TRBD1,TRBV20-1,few,TGCAGTACCCCTTCTTTCGGGACAGGGGGCGTGCAGCCCCAGCATTTT,CSTPSFGTGGVQPQHF
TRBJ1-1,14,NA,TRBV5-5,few,TGTGCCAGCAGCTTAATACAGCTGAACACTGAAGCTTTCTTT,CASSLIQLNTEAFF
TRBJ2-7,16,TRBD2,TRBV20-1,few,TGCAGTGCTAGAAGTAGCGGGGGGTTTAGCTCCTACGAGCAGTACTTC,CSARSSGGFSSYEQYF
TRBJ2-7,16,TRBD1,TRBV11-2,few,TGTGCCAGCAGCTCCATTAGGGGGCCAACGATTAACGAGCAGTACTTC,CASSSIRGPTINEQYF
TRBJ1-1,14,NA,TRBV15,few,TGTGCCACCAGCAGAGATCTCAGGGTTGGTGAAGCTTTCTTT,CATSRDLRVGEAFF
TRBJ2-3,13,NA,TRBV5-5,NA,TGTGCCAGCGCCGGAGGGGTCACAGATACGCAGTATTTT,CASAGGVTDTQYF
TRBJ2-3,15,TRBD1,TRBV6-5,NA,TGTGCCAGCAGTTACTCGGCAGGGGGAATAGATACGCAGTATTTT,CASSYSAGGIDTQYF
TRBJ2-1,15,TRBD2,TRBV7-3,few,TGTGCCAGCAGCTTAAGACTAGCGAAGCACAATGAGCAGTTCTTC,CASSLRLAKHNEQFF
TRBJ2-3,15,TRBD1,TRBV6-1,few,TGTGCCAGCAGTCCAGGGGGCTCCTACACAGATACGCAGTATTTT,CASSPGGSYTDTQYF
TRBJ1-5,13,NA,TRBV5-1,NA,TGCGCCAGCAGCTTGGATATTTTCCAGCCCCAGCATTTT,CASSLDIFQPQHF